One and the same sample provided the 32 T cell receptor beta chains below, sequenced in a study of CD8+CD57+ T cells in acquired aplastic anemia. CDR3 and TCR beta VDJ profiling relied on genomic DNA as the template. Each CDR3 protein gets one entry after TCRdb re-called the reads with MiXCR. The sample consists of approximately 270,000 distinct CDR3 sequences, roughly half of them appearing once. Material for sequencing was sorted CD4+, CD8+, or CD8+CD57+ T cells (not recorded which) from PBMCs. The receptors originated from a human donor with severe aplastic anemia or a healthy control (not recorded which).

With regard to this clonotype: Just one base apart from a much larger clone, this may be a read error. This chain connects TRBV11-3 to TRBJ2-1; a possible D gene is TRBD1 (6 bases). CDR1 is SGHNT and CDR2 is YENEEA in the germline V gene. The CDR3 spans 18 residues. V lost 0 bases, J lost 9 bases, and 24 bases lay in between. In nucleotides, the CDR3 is TGTGCCAGCAGCTTAGAGGGTTGGGCCGGTACTAGGGACACTGAGCAGTTCTTC. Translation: CASSLEGWAGTRDTEQFF. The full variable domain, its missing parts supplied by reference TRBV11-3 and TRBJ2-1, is EAGVVQSPRYKIIEKKQPVAFWCNPISGHNTLYWYLQNLGQGPELLIRYENEEAVDDSQLPKDRFSAERLKGVDSTLKIQPAELGDSAVYLCASSLEGWAGTRDTEQFFGPGTRLTVL.

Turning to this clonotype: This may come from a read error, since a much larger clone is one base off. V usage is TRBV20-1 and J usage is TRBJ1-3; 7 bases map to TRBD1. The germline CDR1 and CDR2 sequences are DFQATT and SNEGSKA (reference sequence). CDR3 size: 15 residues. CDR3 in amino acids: CSARRGQSAGSTIYF. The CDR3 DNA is TGCAGTGCTAGACGGGGACAGAGCGCTGGAAGCACCATATATTTT.

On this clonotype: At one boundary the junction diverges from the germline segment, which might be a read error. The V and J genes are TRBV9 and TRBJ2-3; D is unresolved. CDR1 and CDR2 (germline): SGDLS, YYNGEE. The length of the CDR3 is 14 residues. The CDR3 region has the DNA TGTGCCGGCAGCGTAGGCACTTCAACAGATACGCAGTATTTT. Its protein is CAGSVGTSTDTQYF. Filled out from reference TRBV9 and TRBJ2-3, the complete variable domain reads DSGVTQTPKHLITATGQRVTLRCSPRSGDLSVYWYQQSLDQGLQFLIQYYNGEERAKGNILERFSAQQFPDLHSELNLSSLELGDSALYFCAGSVGTSTDTQYFGPGTRLTVL.

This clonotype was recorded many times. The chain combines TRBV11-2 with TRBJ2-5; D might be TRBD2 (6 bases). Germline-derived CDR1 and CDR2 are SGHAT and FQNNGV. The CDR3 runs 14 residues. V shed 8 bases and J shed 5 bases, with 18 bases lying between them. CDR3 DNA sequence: TGTGCCAGCGGTCTGGGGTTGGAGGGGGAGACCCAGTACTTC. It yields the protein CASGLGLEGETQYF.

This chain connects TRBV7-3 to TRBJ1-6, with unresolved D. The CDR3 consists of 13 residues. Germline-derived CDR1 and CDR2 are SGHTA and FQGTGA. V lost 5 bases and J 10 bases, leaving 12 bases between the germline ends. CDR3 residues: CASSRRGGSPLHF. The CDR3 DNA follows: TGTGCCAGCAGCCGTCGAGGAGGGTCACCCCTCCACTTT.

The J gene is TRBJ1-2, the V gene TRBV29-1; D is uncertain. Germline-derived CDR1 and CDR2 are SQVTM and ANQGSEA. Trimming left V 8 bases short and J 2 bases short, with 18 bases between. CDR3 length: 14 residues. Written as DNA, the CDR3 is TGCAGCACGGAAGATGCGGAACAGAACTATGGCTACACCTTC. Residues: CSTEDAEQNYGYTF.

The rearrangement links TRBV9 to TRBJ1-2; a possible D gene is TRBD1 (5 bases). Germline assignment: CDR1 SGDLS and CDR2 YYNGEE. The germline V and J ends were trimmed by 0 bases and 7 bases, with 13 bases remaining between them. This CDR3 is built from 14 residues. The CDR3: CASSVGMGHTGYTF. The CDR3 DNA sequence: TGTGCCAGCAGCGTAGGGATGGGGCACACTGGCTACACCTTC. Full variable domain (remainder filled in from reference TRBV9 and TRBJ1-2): DSGVTQTPKHLITATGQRVTLRCSPRSGDLSVYWYQQSLDQGLQFLIQYYNGEERAKGNILERFSAQQFPDLHSELNLSSLELGDSALYFCASSVGMGHTGYTFGSGTRLTVV.

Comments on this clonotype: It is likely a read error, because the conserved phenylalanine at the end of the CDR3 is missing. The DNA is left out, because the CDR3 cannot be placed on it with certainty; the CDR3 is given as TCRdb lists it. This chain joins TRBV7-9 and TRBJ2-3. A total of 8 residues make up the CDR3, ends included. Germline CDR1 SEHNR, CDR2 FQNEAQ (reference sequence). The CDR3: CASSLGWQ.

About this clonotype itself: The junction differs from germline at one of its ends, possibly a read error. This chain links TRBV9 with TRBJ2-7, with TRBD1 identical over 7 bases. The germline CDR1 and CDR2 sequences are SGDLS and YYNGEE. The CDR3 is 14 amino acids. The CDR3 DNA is TGTGCCAGCAGTACCCATGGGACAGCCTACAAGCAGTACTTC. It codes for CASSTHGTAYKQYF. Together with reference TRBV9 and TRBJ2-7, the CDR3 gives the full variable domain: DSGVTQTPKHLITATGQRVTLRCSPRSGDLSVYWYQQSLDQGLQFLIQYYNGEERAKGNILERFSAQQFPDLHSELNLSSLELGDSALYFCASSTHGTAYKQYFGPGTRLTVT.

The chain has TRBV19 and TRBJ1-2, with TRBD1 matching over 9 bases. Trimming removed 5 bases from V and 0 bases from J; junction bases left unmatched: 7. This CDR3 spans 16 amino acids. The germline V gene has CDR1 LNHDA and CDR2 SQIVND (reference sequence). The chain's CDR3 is CASSPGTGSTNYGYTF. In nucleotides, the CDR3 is TGTGCCAGTAGTCCCGGGACAGGGTCCACTAACTATGGCTACACCTTC. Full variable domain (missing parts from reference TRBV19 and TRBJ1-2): DGGITQSPKYLFRKEGQNVTLSCEQNLNHDAMYWYRQDPGQGLRLIYYSQIVNDFQKGDIAEGYSVSREKKESFPLTVTSAQKNPTAFYLCASSPGTGSTNYGYTFGSGTRLTVV.

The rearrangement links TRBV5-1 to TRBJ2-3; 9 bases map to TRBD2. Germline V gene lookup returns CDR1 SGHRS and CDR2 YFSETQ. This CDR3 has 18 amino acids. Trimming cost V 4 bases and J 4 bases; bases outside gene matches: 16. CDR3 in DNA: TGCGCCAGCAGCCCTAATCTGGGCGGGGGGGGCCGCGCAGATACGCAGTATTTT. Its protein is CASSPNLGGGGRADTQYF.

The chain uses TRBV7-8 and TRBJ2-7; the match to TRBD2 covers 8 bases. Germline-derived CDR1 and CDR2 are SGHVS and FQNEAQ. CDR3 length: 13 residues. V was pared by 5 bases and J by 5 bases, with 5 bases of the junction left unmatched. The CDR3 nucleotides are TGTGCCAGCAGCCAGACTAGCGTGCACGAGCAGTACTTC. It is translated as CASSQTSVHEQYF. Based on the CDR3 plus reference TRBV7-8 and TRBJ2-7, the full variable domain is GAGVSQSPRYKVAKRGQDVALRCDPISGHVSLFWYQQALGQGPEFLTYFQNEAQLDKSGLPSDRFFAERPEGSVSTLKIQRTQQEDSAVYLCASSQTSVHEQYFGPGTRLTVT.

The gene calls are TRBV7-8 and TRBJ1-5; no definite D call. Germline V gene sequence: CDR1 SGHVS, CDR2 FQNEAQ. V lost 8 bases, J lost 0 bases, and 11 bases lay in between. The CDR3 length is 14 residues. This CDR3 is CASHSGGSNQPQHF. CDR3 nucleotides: TGTGCCAGCCACTCGGGCGGTAGCAATCAGCCCCAGCATTTT.

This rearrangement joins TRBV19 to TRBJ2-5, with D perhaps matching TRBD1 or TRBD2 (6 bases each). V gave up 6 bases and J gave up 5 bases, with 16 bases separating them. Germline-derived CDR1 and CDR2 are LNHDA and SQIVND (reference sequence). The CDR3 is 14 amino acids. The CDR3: CASSPSGAGETQYF. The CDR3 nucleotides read TGTGCCAGTAGCCCATCGGGGGCAGGGGAGACCCAGTACTTC.

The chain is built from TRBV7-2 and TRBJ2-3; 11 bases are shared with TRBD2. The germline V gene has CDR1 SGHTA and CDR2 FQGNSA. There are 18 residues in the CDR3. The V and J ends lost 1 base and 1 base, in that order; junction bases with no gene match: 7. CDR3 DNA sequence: TGTGCCAGCAGCTTAGATCGCCCACTAGCGGGGGGCACAGATACGCAGTATTTT. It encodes CASSLDRPLAGGTDTQYF. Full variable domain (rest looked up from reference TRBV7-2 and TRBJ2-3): GAGVSQSPSNKVTEKGKDVELRCDPISGHTALYWYRQSLGQGLEFLIYFQGNSAPDKSGLPSDRFSAERTGGSVSTLTIQRTQQEDSAVYLCASSLDRPLAGGTDTQYFGPGTRLTVL.

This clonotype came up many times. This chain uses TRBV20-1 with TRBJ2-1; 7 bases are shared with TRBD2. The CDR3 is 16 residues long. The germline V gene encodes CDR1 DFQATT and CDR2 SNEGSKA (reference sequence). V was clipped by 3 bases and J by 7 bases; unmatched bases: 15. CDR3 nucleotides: TGCAGTGCTAGTAGGTCACTAGCGAGTTACATAAATGAGCAGTTCTTC. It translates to CSASRSLASYINEQFF.

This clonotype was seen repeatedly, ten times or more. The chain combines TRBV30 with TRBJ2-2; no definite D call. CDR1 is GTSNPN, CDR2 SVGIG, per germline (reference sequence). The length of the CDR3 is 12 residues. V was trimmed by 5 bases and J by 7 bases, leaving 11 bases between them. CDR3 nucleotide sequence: TGTGCCTGGGCCCCTTCCAGCGGGGAGCTGTTTTTT. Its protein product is CAWAPSSGELFF.

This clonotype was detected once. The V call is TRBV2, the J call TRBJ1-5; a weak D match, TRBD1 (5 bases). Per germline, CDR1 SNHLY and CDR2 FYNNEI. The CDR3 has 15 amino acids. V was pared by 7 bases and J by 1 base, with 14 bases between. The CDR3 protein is CASMSGATSNQPQHF. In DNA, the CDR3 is TGTGCCAGCATGAGCGGGGCAACGAGCAATCAGCCCCAGCATTTT.

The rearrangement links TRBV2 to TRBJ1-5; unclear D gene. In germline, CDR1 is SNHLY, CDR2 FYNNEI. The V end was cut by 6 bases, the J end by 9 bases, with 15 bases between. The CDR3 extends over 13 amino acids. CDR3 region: CASSLTPESPQHF. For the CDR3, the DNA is TGTGCCAGCAGCTTAACTCCCGAATCGCCCCAGCATTTT.

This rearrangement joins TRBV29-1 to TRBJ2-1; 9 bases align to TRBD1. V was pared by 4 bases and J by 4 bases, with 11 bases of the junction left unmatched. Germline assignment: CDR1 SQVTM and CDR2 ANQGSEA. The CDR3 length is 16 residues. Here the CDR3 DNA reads TGCAGCGTTGTCCCGGGGGTGGGACAGGGATACAATGAGCAGTTCTTC. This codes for CSVVPGVGQGYNEQFF.

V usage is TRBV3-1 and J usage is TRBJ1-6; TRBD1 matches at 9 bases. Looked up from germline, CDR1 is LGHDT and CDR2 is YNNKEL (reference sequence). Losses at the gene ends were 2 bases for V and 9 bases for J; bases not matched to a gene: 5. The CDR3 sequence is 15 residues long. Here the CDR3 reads CASSQRGQGGSPLHF. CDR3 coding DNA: TGTGCCAGCAGCCAACGGGGACAGGGTGGTTCACCCCTCCACTTT.

CDR3 sequence (DNA): TGTGCCAGCAGCTTGGATCTGGGGGCGGACGAGCAGTACTTC. Protein product: CASSLDLGADEQYF. The gene calls are TRBV5-5 and TRBJ2-7, with a weak D call TRBD1 (6 bases). The V gene lost 0 bases and the J gene lost 5 bases, with 12 bases spanning the gap. The CDR3 is 14 amino acids. CDR1 is SGHKS and CDR2 is YYEKEE in the germline V gene (reference sequence).

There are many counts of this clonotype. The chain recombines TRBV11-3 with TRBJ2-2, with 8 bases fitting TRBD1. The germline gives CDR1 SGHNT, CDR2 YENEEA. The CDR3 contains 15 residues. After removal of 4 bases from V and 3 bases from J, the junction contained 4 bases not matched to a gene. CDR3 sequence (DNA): TGTGCCAGCAGCTCACAGGGGGTCGACACCGGGGAGCTGTTTTTT. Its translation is CASSSQGVDTGELFF.

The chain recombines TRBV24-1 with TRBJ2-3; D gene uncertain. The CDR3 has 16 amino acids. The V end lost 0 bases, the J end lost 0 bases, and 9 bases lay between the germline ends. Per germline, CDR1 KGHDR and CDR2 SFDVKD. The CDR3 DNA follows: TGTGCCACCAGTGATTTGAAGGCCGCTAGCACAGATACGCAGTATTTT. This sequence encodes CATSDLKAASTDTQYF.

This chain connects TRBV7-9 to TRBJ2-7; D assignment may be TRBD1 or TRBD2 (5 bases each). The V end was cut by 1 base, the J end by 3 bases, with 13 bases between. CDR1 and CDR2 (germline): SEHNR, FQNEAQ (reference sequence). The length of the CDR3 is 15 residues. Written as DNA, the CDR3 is TGTGCCAGCAGCTTAGGAACGGGACGGATCTACGAGCAGTACTTC. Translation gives CASSLGTGRIYEQYF.

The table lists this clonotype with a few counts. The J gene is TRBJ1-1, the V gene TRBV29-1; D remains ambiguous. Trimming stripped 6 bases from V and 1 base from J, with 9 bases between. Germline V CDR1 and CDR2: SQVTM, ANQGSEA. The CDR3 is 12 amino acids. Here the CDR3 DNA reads TGCAGCGTCACCCACAAGAACACTGAAGCTTTCTTT. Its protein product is CSVTHKNTEAFF.

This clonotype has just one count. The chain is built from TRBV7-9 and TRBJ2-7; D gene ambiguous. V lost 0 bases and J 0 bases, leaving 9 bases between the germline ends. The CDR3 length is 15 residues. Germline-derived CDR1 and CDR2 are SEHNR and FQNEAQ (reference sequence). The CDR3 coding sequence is TGTGCCAGCAGCTTAGCTGGAGTGAGCTCCTACGAGCAGTACTTC. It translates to CASSLAGVSSYEQYF.

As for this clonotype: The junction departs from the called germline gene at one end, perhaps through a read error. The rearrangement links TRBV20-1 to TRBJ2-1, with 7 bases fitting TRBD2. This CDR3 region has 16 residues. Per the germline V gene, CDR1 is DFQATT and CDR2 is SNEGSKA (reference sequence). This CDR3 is CSAPPLAVGAYNGQFF. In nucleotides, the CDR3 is TGCAGTGCCCCTCCCCTAGCGGTGGGCGCCTACAATGGGCAGTTCTTC.

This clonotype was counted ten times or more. Written as DNA, the CDR3 is TGTGCCAGCAGCTTAAAGAACACTGAAGCTTTCTTT. Translation gives CASSLKNTEAFF. This chain connects TRBV7-9 to TRBJ1-1; unclear D gene. CDR1 is SEHNR, CDR2 FQNEAQ, per germline (reference sequence). The CDR3 has 12 amino acids. The ends were cut back, 2 bases at V and 1 base at J, with 2 bases in the middle.

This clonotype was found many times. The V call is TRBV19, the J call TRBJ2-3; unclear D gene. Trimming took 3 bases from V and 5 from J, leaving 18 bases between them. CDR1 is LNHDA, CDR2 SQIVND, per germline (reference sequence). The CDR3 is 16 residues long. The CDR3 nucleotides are TGTGCCAGTAGTATCCCCCAAGAGGTAGGGAAAGATACGCAGTATTTT. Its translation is CASSIPQEVGKDTQYF.

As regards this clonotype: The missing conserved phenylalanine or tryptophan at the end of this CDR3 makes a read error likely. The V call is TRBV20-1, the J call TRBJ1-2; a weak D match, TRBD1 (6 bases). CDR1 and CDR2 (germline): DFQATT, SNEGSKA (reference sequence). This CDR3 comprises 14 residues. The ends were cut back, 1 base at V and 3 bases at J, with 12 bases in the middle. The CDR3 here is CSARVTGKDYGYTS. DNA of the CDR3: TGCAGTGCTAGAGTCACAGGGAAGGACTATGGCTACACCTCC.

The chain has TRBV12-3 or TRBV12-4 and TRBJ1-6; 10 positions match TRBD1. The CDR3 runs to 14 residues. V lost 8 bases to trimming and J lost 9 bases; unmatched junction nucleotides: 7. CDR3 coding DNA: TGTGCCAGCCCAGGACAGGGGGAGGGTTCACCCCTCCACTTT. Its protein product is CASPGQGEGSPLHF.